A selection of T cell receptor beta chains follows, all from one sample in a study of blood T cell repertoires in COVID-19. Clones were read by immunoSEQ multiplex PCR, and TCRdb kept only the in-frame ones, dropping some. Among under 300,000 clones listed, roughly 77% were seen once. Sequences were obtained from peripheral blood. The origin of the receptors is a woman aged 80 or over with acute or convalescent COVID-19. Both conserved end residues are part of each CDR3. The D gene is left open where the match is weak. A row's size may be missing; if present it is once, few, many or a size class.

j_call	v_call	d_call	clone_size	cdr3_nt	cdr3_aa
TRBJ2-7	TRBV6-2/TRBV6-3	TRBD1	.	TGTGCCAGCAGTTACTCACCGGGACAGGGGACGGACGAGCAGTACTTC	CASSYSPGQGTDEQYF
TRBJ1-6	TRBV5-1	.	.	TGCGCCAGCAGCTTGGAGTCGGGGGGGAATAATTCACCCCTCCACTTT	CASSLESGGNNSPLHF
TRBJ2-3	TRBV6-1	.	.	TGTGCCAGCAGTGAAGCGGGCGGGGCTAAGGCAGATACGCAGTATTTT	CASSEAGGAKADTQYF
TRBJ1-1	TRBV5-1	.	.	TGCGCCAGCAGCTTATGGAGCGTTAACACTGAAGCTTTCTTT	CASSLWSVNTEAFF
TRBJ1-5	TRBV19	TRBD1	.	TGTGCCAGTAGCCGTGAGGACAGGGGATCTTACTATAGCAATCAGCCCCAGCATTTT	CASSREDRGSYYSNQPQHF
TRBJ1-5	TRBV3-1/TRBV3-2	.	.	TGTGCCAGCAGCCGAGGGACACTTAGCAATCAGCCCCAGCATTTT	CASSRGTLSNQPQHF
TRBJ1-1	TRBV28	.	.	TGTGCCAGCAGTTCGTCAGGGGCGAAATTGAACACTGAAGCTTTCTTT	CASSSSGAKLNTEAFF
TRBJ2-6	TRBV23-1	.	.	TGCGCCAGCAGTCAATCATGGGACACCAACTCTGGGGCCAACGTCCTGACTTTC	CASSQSWDTNSGANVLTF
TRBJ1-3	TRBV7-9	.	many	TGTGCCAGCAGCTTATATCAGGGACAATTTGGAAACACCATATATTTT	CASSLYQGQFGNTIYF
TRBJ1-1	TRBV6-5	.	.	TGTGCCAGTTGGACAGCTGCATTGAACACTGAAGCTTTCTTT	CASWTAALNTEAFF
TRBJ1-1	TRBV9	.	.	TGTGCCAGCAGCGTTAATTCCAGGGGTGAAGCTTTCTTT	CASSVNSRGEAFF
TRBJ1-3	TRBV3-1/TRBV3-2	.	.	TGTGCCAGCAGCCAATCAGGTCTTAACTCTGGAAACACCATATATTTT	CASSQSGLNSGNTIYF
TRBJ1-4	TRBV9	TRBD1	.	TGTGCCAGCAGCGTAGGGGCGGGACAGCATAATGAAAAACTGTTTTTT	CASSVGAGQHNEKLFF
TRBJ2-5	TRBV6-4	TRBD2	.	TGTGCCAGCAGTGACTCGAAGGGGACTAGCGGGGGGGCCGAGACCCAGTACTTC	CASSDSKGTSGGAETQYF
TRBJ2-7	TRBV27	TRBD1	.	TGTGCCAGCAGTGCCTACCGACAGGGCTACGAGCAGTACTTC	CASSAYRQGYEQYF
TRBJ1-3	TRBV6-5	.	once	TGTGCCAGCGCAACAGGGACCTCTGGAAACACCATATATTTT	CASATGTSGNTIYF
TRBJ2-5	TRBV29-1	TRBD2	.	TGCAGCGTGGGGAAGACGGGACTACAAAAAGAGACCCAGTACTTC	CSVGKTGLQKETQYF
TRBJ1-2	TRBV2	TRBD1	.	TGTGCCAGCTCGACAGGGAGCACGGATGGCTACACCTTC	CASSTGSTDGYTF
TRBJ1-1	TRBV3-1/TRBV3-2	.	.	TGTGCCAGCAGCCTCCTTGGGGGGAAGAACACTGAAGCTTTCTTT	CASSLLGGKNTEAFF
TRBJ1-1	TRBV7-9	.	.	TGTGCCAGCAGCTTGGAGGCGGCTATGAACACTGAAGCTTTCTTT	CASSLEAAMNTEAFF
TRBJ1-2	TRBV5-4	TRBD1	few	TGTGCCAGCAGCCTCGGGACAGGGCAAAACTATGGCTACACCTTC	CASSLGTGQNYGYTF
TRBJ1-2	TRBV6-6	TRBD1	.	TGTGCCAGCAGTCCGGGACAGGGTGTCGGTGGCTACACCTTC	CASSPGQGVGGYTF
TRBJ1-1	TRBV7-8	.	few	TGTGCCAGCAGCTTAGCGTTTACCTCAGGGCACACTGAAGCTTTCTTT	CASSLAFTSGHTEAFF
TRBJ2-7	TRBV7-2	.	.	TGTGCCAGCAGTAGAAGGGGCGGGGGCTCCTCCTACGAGCAGTACTTC	CASSRRGGGSSYEQYF
TRBJ1-5	TRBV27	TRBD1	.	TGTGCCAGCAGCCAGGGACAGAGAAATCAGCCCCAGCATTTT	CASSQGQRNQPQHF
TRBJ2-7	TRBV5-1	.	.	TGCGCCAGCAGCCTGGGAGGGACAGCCTCCTACGAGCAGTACTTC	CASSLGGTASYEQYF
TRBJ2-1	TRBV3-1/TRBV3-2	.	few	TGTGCCAGCAGCCAGGGGGGCTACAATGAGCAGTTCTTC	CASSQGGYNEQFF
TRBJ1-2	TRBV5-5	TRBD1	.	TGTGCCAGCAGCTTGGCCCTAGATCGACAGGGTGCGAACTATGGCTACACCTTC	CASSLALDRQGANYGYTF
TRBJ2-3	TRBV7-2	.	.	TGTGCCAGCAGCGACAGAAATACAGATACGCAGTATTTT	CASSDRNTDTQYF
TRBJ1-2	TRBV6-5	TRBD1	few	TGTGCCAGCAGCTCCGGGACAGGGTGGGACTATGGCTACACCTTC	CASSSGTGWDYGYTF
TRBJ2-3	TRBV19	.	.	TGTGCCAGTAGTATCGGAGGGGGCAGCCGGGATACGCAGTATTTT	CASSIGGGSRDTQYF
TRBJ1-6	TRBV12-3/TRBV12-4	TRBD1	.	TGTGCCAGCGGGACAGGGGGTTCACCCCTCCACTTT	CASGTGGSPLHF
TRBJ2-3	TRBV18	TRBD1	.	TGTGCCAGCTCACCATCGCAGACAGGGGCCCCCACAGATACGCAGTATTTT	CASSPSQTGAPTDTQYF
TRBJ2-5	TRBV3-1/TRBV3-2	.	.	TGTGCCAGCAACCCAGGGGATTTAGGGACCCAGTACTTC	CASNPGDLGTQYF
TRBJ1-2	TRBV6-5	.	.	TGTGCCAGCAGCGACACAGGGAAACTTTATGGCTACACCTTC	CASSDTGKLYGYTF
TRBJ2-7	TRBV5-3	.	.	TGTGCCAGAAGCTTGGAGGGCGGGCGGTTCCACTCCTACGAGCAGTACTTC	CARSLEGGRFHSYEQYF
TRBJ2-2	TRBV13	TRBD1	.	TGTGCCAGCAGACGGACAGGGGACGCCGGGGAGCTGTTTTTT	CASRRTGDAGELFF
TRBJ1-1	TRBV19	.	.	TGTGCCAGTAGTAACAGGGTAGCGAACACTGAAGCTTTCTTT	CASSNRVANTEAFF
TRBJ2-7	TRBV11-2	.	few	TGTGCCAGCAGCTTACTCGCGCTAGCCTACGAGCAGTACTTC	CASSLLALAYEQYF
TRBJ1-2	TRBV5-4	TRBD1	.	TGTGCCAGCAGCTTTGAGGGACAGGACTTTAGTGGCTACACCTTC	CASSFEGQDFSGYTF
TRBJ1-1	TRBV2	.	.	TGTGCCAGCGTATGGGGGCTGGGGACTGAAGCTTTCTTT	CASVWGLGTEAFF
TRBJ2-3	TRBV2	.	few	TGTGCCAGCAGTCAGGGGAGTTTCACAGATACGCAGTATTTT	CASSQGSFTDTQYF
TRBJ2-7	TRBV12-5	TRBD1	.	TGTGCTAGTGGTCGAACAGGGGTAAAAAAGTACTTC	CASGRTGVKKYF
TRBJ2-7	TRBV19	TRBD1	.	TGTGCCAGTAGTAAGGGACAGGGACACGAGCAGTACTTC	CASSKGQGHEQYF
TRBJ2-2	TRBV5-4	.	once	TGTGCCAGCAGCTTGGTTCAGGATGGGGAGCTGTTTTTT	CASSLVQDGELFF
TRBJ2-2	TRBV12-3/TRBV12-4	.	.	TGTGCCAGCACCGGGGCCGGGGAGCTGTTTTTT	CASTGAGELFF